This is a list of T cell receptor beta chains from one sample in a study of blood T cell repertoires in COVID-19. The assay was immunoSEQ multiplex PCR, and TCRdb's table has in-frame clones only and misses some. The sample yields 200,000 to 250,000 clones, 88% seen once. The sequenced sample consisted of PBMCs or T cells enriched from blood (not recorded which). Receptors were obtained from a woman in her fifties or sixties with acute COVID-19. Both conserved end residues are part of each CDR3. The D gene is left open where the match is weak. The size entry is marked missing in some rows and otherwise reads once, few, many or a size class.

J gene,clone size,D gene,V gene,CDR3 DNA,CDR3 protein
TRBJ2-7,.,TRBD2,TRBV5-1,TGCGCCAGCAGCAAGGGACTAGCGGGCCTAAGCTCCTACGAGCAGTACTTC,CASSKGLAGLSSYEQYF
TRBJ1-2,.,TRBD1,TRBV28,TGTGCCAGCAGTTTCCCGGACAGGGCTGGGGGCTACACCTTC,CASSFPDRAGGYTF
TRBJ1-6,once,.,TRBV6-5,TGTGCCAGCAGTTTCCTCACAGGGTTGGATAATTCACCCCTCCACTTT,CASSFLTGLDNSPLHF
TRBJ2-1,once,.,TRBV13,TGTGCCAGCAGCTCACTTAGCGGAGACCTGCAGTTCTTC,CASSSLSGDLQFF
TRBJ2-1,.,TRBD2,TRBV9,TGTGCCAGCAGCGTAGATCACGGGACTAGCGGGAGGGTTGAGCAGTTCTTC,CASSVDHGTSGRVEQFF
TRBJ1-5,.,.,TRBV6-5,TGTGCCAGCAGACCACAGGGCGGATTTGATCAGCCCCAGCATTTT,CASRPQGGFDQPQHF
TRBJ2-1,.,TRBD1,TRBV18,TGTGCCAGCTCATCTAGACAGGGGCTCTACAATGAGCAGTTCTTC,CASSSRQGLYNEQFF
TRBJ1-2,.,.,TRBV6-6,TGTGCCAGCAGTTACTCGGGGCAGGGTGGCTACACCTTC,CASSYSGQGGYTF
TRBJ1-4,.,TRBD1,TRBV2,TGTGCCAGCAGTGGGGACAGACATGAAAAACTGTTTTTT,CASSGDRHEKLFF
TRBJ1-1,.,.,TRBV6-5,TGTGCCAGCGCAACTCGGGAAATGAACACTGAAGCTTTCTTT,CASATREMNTEAFF
TRBJ2-1,.,.,TRBV4-1,TGCGCCAGCAGCCACCCTTCCCCGGGATCCTACAATGAGCAGTTCTTC,CASSHPSPGSYNEQFF
TRBJ1-4,.,.,TRBV27,TGTGCCAGCAGTTCCGGTAGGGGCTTGGACCTAAATGAAAAACTGTTTTTT,CASSSGRGLDLNEKLFF
TRBJ1-1,.,.,TRBV7-9,TGTGCCAGCAGCTTAGGCGCGGGGGCCAGGGCTTTCTTT,CASSLGAGARAFF
TRBJ1-2,.,TRBD1,TRBV2,TGTGCCAGCAGTGTGGGGACAGGGACCTATGGCTACACCTTC,CASSVGTGTYGYTF
TRBJ1-2,.,.,TRBV29-1,TGCAGCGTTGATGGACTGGAGGGCTACACCTTC,CSVDGLEGYTF
TRBJ2-2,many,TRBD2,TRBV6-1,TGTGCCAGCAGTGAAGAACTAAGGCCGGGACTAGCGGGAGAGGGGGACACCGGGGAGCTGTTTTTT,CASSEELRPGLAGEGDTGELFF
TRBJ1-2,.,.,TRBV6-5,TGTGCCAGCAGTTACTCGGGAGGAATAGGTGGCTACACCTTC,CASSYSGGIGGYTF
TRBJ2-7,.,TRBD2,TRBV9,TGTGCCAGCAGCGTAAATCCTAGCGGGAATGAAGGCGAGCAGTACTTC,CASSVNPSGNEGEQYF
TRBJ2-2,.,.,TRBV5-1,TGCGCCAGCAGCCCAAACAGGGCGAACACCGGGGAGCTGTTTTTT,CASSPNRANTGELFF
TRBJ2-2,.,.,TRBV12-3/TRBV12-4,TGTGCCAGCAGTTTGCGGTATTTGGGGGAGCTGTTTTTT,CASSLRYLGELFF
TRBJ1-3,.,.,TRBV10-3,TGTGCCATCAGAGGCAGGGCTGGAAACACCATATATTTT,CAIRGRAGNTIYF
TRBJ1-5,few,.,TRBV19,TGTGCCAGTAGGACGGAAGGGTTCGGGGATCAGCCCCAGCATTTT,CASRTEGFGDQPQHF
TRBJ2-7,.,.,TRBV28,TGTGCCAGCACTAGGGGGTACGAGCAGTACTTC,CASTRGYEQYF
TRBJ2-7,.,TRBD1,TRBV4-1,TGCGCCAGCAGCCAACATCGACCGGGACAGGGTACATACGAGCAGTACTTC,CASSQHRPGQGTYEQYF
TRBJ2-7,.,TRBD1,TRBV27,TGTGCCAGCAGTTCCAGCCAGGGGGCCCTTAGAGAGCAGTACTTC,CASSSSQGALREQYF
TRBJ2-2,.,TRBD1,TRBV23-1,TGCGCCAGCAGGAACCTAAAGCCCGGGACAGGGGGCGCAGAAATGAACACCGGGGAGCTGTTTTTT,CASRNLKPGTGGAEMNTGELFF
TRBJ1-5,.,.,TRBV23-1,TGCGCCGTCCATCCAGGCGGGGGGGGGAATCAGCCCCAGCATTTT,CAVHPGGGGNQPQHF
TRBJ1-5,once,.,TRBV9,TGTGCCAGCAGCGTAGAGGGGGGGCTTCAGCCCCAGCATTTT,CASSVEGGLQPQHF
TRBJ2-7,.,.,TRBV3-1/TRBV3-2,TGTGCCAGCAGCCGGAGGGGTCCCGCCGAGCAGTACTTC,CASSRRGPAEQYF
TRBJ2-3,.,.,TRBV6-5,TGTGCCAGCAAGAGACCAGGAGGTGGCACAGATACGCAGTATTTT,CASKRPGGGTDTQYF
TRBJ2-1,.,.,TRBV7-2,TGTGCCAGCAGCTTAGACCCGGCCGGACACTCCTACAATGAGCAGTTCTTC,CASSLDPAGHSYNEQFF
TRBJ1-2,.,TRBD1,TRBV28,TGTGCCAGCTTGCCTAGGGGGACAGCAAACTATGGCTACACCTTC,CASLPRGTANYGYTF
TRBJ2-1,.,.,TRBV19,TGTGCCAGCACCACAGAAATCGGTTCCTACAATGAGCAGTTCTTC,CASTTEIGSYNEQFF
TRBJ1-6,.,.,TRBV7-2,TGTGCCAGCAGCTTATATGGCGGTTTGAATAATTCACCCCTCCACTTT,CASSLYGGLNNSPLHF
TRBJ2-7,.,.,TRBV9,TGTGCCAGCAGCAAGTCCGGACACGCCTCCTACGAGCAGTACTTC,CASSKSGHASYEQYF
TRBJ1-6,.,TRBD1,TRBV28,TGTGCCAGGGAGGGACAGCCCGAGCTTGTCTATAATTCACCCCTCCACTTT,CAREGQPELVYNSPLHF
TRBJ2-3,.,TRBD2,TRBV11-3,TGTGCCAGCAGCCCCGGACTAGCGGGAGTCAAAGATACGCAGTATTTT,CASSPGLAGVKDTQYF
TRBJ2-1,once,TRBD2,TRBV5-5,TGTGCCAGCAGCTTGCGCGTAGCGGGAGGGGGGAGGAATGAGCAGTTCTTC,CASSLRVAGGGRNEQFF
TRBJ2-3,.,TRBD2,TRBV14,TGTGCCAGCAGCCATGGACCCCGACTAGCGGGAGGGCCGTGGCGCACAGATACGCAGTATTTT,CASSHGPRLAGGPWRTDTQYF
TRBJ2-3,.,TRBD2,TRBV7-2,TGTGCCAGCAGCTTAGGAGGACTAGCGGGAGGAGGGGCAGATACGCAGTATTTT,CASSLGGLAGGGADTQYF
TRBJ2-3,once,.,TRBV18,TGTGCCAGCTCACGTCAGGGTTCAGATACGCAGTATTTT,CASSRQGSDTQYF
TRBJ1-2,.,.,TRBV15,TGTGCCACCAGCAGAGATCAAGTCAGGGGCCGGGGCTACACCTTC,CATSRDQVRGRGYTF
TRBJ2-7,.,TRBD1,TRBV4-1,TGCGCCAGCAGCCGACAGGGGTTCTCCTACGAGCAGTACTTC,CASSRQGFSYEQYF
TRBJ2-1,.,TRBD1,TRBV7-2,TGTGCCAGCAGCTTAGTGGGACAGGGGTTGGATGAGCAGTTCTTC,CASSLVGQGLDEQFF
TRBJ1-2,.,.,TRBV6-4,TGTGCCAGCAGTGACTCACGACGGAGACCCTATGGCTACACCTTC,CASSDSRRRPYGYTF
TRBJ2-7,.,.,TRBV28,TGTGCCAGCAGTTTACCGGGCGAGCAGTACTTC,CASSLPGEQYF
TRBJ2-7,.,TRBD1,TRBV7-9,TGTGCCAGCAGCTCGACAGGGGGCTTCTCCTACGAGCAGTACTTC,CASSSTGGFSYEQYF
TRBJ2-7,.,TRBD2,TRBV4-2,TGTGCCAGCAGCCAAGAGGGGGACGGATTCGGGACTAGGAAATACGAGCAGTACTTC,CASSQEGDGFGTRKYEQYF
TRBJ1-5,.,TRBD1,TRBV7-9,TGTGCCAGCAGCTCGGGACAGGACAATCAGCCCCAGCATTTT,CASSSGQDNQPQHF
TRBJ2-7,.,.,TRBV5-1,TGCGCCAGCAGCCTGGGACCCGCGGGCGAGCAGTACTTC,CASSLGPAGEQYF
TRBJ2-7,.,TRBD1,TRBV3-1/TRBV3-2,TGTGCCACCTGGGACAGGACCTCCTACGAGCAGTACTTC,CATWDRTSYEQYF
TRBJ1-2,.,TRBD1,TRBV6-5,TGTGCCAGCAGTTCCCAAACAGGGGACTATGGCTACACCTTC,CASSSQTGDYGYTF
TRBJ1-6,.,.,TRBV7-2,TGTGCCAGCAGCTTGTACAGGACGACGATTAATTCACCCCTCCACTTT,CASSLYRTTINSPLHF
TRBJ2-3,.,.,TRBV28,TGTGCCAGCAGTTTACCCTACTACACAGATACGCAGTATTTT,CASSLPYYTDTQYF
TRBJ1-5,.,.,TRBV23-1,TGCGCCAGCAGTCAAGAACAAGGGGATAGCAATCAGCCCCAGCATTTT,CASSQEQGDSNQPQHF
TRBJ1-2,.,TRBD1,TRBV7-2,TGTGCCAGCAGTTCAGACAGGGCGCTTTATGGCTACACCTTC,CASSSDRALYGYTF
TRBJ1-3,.,.,TRBV28,TGTGCCAGCGGGGGCCCAGGGGTCGGAAACACCATATATTTT,CASGGPGVGNTIYF
TRBJ2-7,.,TRBD1,TRBV11-3,TGTGCCAGCAGCTCGACAGGGGAGGAGCAGTACTTC,CASSSTGEEQYF
TRBJ1-1,.,.,TRBV9,TGTGCCAGCAGCCATTCAGGGACTAACACTGAAGCTTTCTTT,CASSHSGTNTEAFF